Listed below are T cell receptor beta chains from one sample, sequenced in a study of beta chain features in type 1 diabetes. Generated by immunoSEQ multiplex PCR, the TCRdb table keeps only in-frame clones and is missing some. Of approximately 120,000 clones listed, around 15% are singletons. Material for sequencing was central memory CD4+ T cells from blood. Source of these receptors: a man younger than 35 with type 1 diabetes. The CDR3 runs from the conserved cysteine through the conserved F or W. A D gene is named only where the DNA matches it firmly. A clone size is listed for some rows: how often the clone was seen (once, few, many), or a class if it is expanded.

DNA: TGTGCCAGCAGCCAACAGGTGGCGAACACTGAAGCTTTCTTT
CDR3: CASSQQVANTEAFF
V: TRBV11-1
J: TRBJ1-1
size: few
D: .

DNA: TGTGCCAGCAGCTTAATGTCGGATCAAGAGACCCAGTACTTC
CDR3: CASSLMSDQETQYF
V: TRBV7-2
J: TRBJ2-5
size: few
D: .

DNA: TGTGCCAGCAGCGCCCCTGCGAACACCGGGGAGCTGTTTTTT
CDR3: CASSAPANTGELFF
V: TRBV11-2
J: TRBJ2-2
size: many
D: .

DNA: TGCGCCAGCAGCTTCACCACAGAGAACCCAAACCTGCCCCATAATTCACCCCTCCACTTT
CDR3: CASSFTTENPNLPHNSPLHF
V: TRBV4-1
J: TRBJ1-6
size: few
D: .

DNA: TGTGCCACTCGTCGAGGCAGCTTAGCTTTCTTT
CDR3: CATRRGSLAFF
V: TRBV14
J: TRBJ1-1
size: many
D: .

DNA: TGTGCCCGGTTGGGGGGCACCGGGGAGCTGTTTTTT
CDR3: CARLGGTGELFF
V: TRBV30
J: TRBJ2-2
size: .
D: .

DNA: TGCGCCACCAGATCTAGCGGGACGGATGAGCAGTTCTTC
CDR3: CATRSSGTDEQFF
V: TRBV10-1
J: TRBJ2-1
size: .
D: TRBD2

DNA: TGTGCCTGGAGCGTAACCCAGGGTTGGAATCAGCCCCAGCATTTT
CDR3: CAWSVTQGWNQPQHF
V: TRBV30
J: TRBJ1-5
size: few
D: .

DNA: TGCAGCGTTTCACTCCCGGGACTAGCGGACCTCTACGAGCAGTACTTC
CDR3: CSVSLPGLADLYEQYF
V: TRBV29-1
J: TRBJ2-7
size: few
D: TRBD2

DNA: TGCAGCGTAGGGGCGACAGGGTTGGATAGCTACACCTTC
CDR3: CSVGATGLDSYTF
V: TRBV29-1
J: TRBJ1-2
size: .
D: TRBD1

DNA: TGCGCCAGCAGTCAATTGGAACATCTCGGGGAGCTGTTTTTT
CDR3: CASSQLEHLGELFF
V: TRBV23-1
J: TRBJ2-2
size: .
D: .

DNA: TGTGCCAGCAGCCAAGGGGGAGGAGACACTGAAGCTTTCTTT
CDR3: CASSQGGGDTEAFF
V: TRBV5-4
J: TRBJ1-1
size: few
D: .

DNA: TGTGCCACCGGACTAGAGACCCAGTACTTC
CDR3: CATGLETQYF
V: TRBV2
J: TRBJ2-5
size: .
D: .

DNA: TGTGCCAGTAGTATAGATGTCGGGAATACGCAGTATTTT
CDR3: CASSIDVGNTQYF
V: TRBV19
J: TRBJ2-3
size: .
D: .

DNA: TGTGCCTGGAGTGGGGGGACTAGCGGACCCTCCTACGAGCAGTACTTC
CDR3: CAWSGGTSGPSYEQYF
V: TRBV30
J: TRBJ2-7
size: .
D: TRBD2

DNA: TGCGCCAGCAGCCTGGAGCGGGACCTCTCGGCTGAGCAGTTCTTC
CDR3: CASSLERDLSAEQFF
V: TRBV4-1
J: TRBJ2-1
size: few
D: TRBD2

DNA: TGTGCCAGCAGCCGCCAGGAAGGGCGGGGGCGGCGGAACATTCAGTACTTC
CDR3: CASSRQEGRGRRNIQYF
V: TRBV13
J: TRBJ2-4
size: .
D: .

DNA: TGTGCCAGCAGCTTAGAACTAGCGGGGACGGAGACCCAGTACTTC
CDR3: CASSLELAGTETQYF
V: TRBV11-2
J: TRBJ2-5
size: .
D: TRBD2

DNA: TGTGCCAGCAGCTTTATCGGGGAGCTGTTTTTT
CDR3: CASSFIGELFF
V: TRBV7-9
J: TRBJ2-2
size: .
D: .

DNA: TGTGCCAGCAGCTTAGACTTCTACACAGATACGCAGTATTTT
CDR3: CASSLDFYTDTQYF
V: TRBV7-2
J: TRBJ2-3
size: few
D: .

DNA: TGTGCCTGGGGGGGGAGCACAGATACGCAGTATTTT
CDR3: CAWGGSTDTQYF
V: TRBV30
J: TRBJ2-3
size: .
D: .

DNA: TGTGCCAGCAGTTCCCCGGGACAGGGTAGGACCGGGGAGCTGTTTTTT
CDR3: CASSSPGQGRTGELFF
V: TRBV25-1
J: TRBJ2-2
size: few
D: TRBD1